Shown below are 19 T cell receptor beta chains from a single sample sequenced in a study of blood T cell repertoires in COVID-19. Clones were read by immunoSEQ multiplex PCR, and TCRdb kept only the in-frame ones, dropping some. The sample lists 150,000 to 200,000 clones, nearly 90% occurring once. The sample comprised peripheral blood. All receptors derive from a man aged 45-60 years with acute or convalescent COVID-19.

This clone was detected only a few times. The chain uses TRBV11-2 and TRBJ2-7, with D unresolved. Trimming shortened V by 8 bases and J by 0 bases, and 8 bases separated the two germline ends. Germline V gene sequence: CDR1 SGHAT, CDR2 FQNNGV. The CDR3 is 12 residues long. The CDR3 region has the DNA TGTGCCAGCCGTACCAGCTCCTACGAGCAGTACTTC. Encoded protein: CASRTSSYEQYF.

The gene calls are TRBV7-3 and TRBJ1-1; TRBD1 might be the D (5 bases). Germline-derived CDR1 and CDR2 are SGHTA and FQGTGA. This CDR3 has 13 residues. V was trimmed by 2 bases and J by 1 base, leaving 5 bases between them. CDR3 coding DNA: TGTGCCAGCAGCTTACAGGGGAACACTGAAGCTTTCTTT. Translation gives CASSLQGNTEAFF.

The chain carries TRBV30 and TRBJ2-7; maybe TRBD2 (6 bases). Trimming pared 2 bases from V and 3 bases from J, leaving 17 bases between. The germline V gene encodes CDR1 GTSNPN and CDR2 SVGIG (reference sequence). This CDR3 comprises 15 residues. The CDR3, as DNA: TGTGCCTGGAGTTCCCCCGGGGAGCGGGTCTACGAGCAGTACTTC. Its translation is CAWSSPGERVYEQYF. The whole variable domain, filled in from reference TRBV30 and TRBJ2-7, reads SQTIHQWPATLVQPVGSPLSLECTVEGTSNPNLYWYRQAAGRGLQLLFYSVGIGQISSEVPQNLSASRPQDRQFILSSKKLLLSDSGFYLCAWSSPGERVYEQYFGPGTRLTVT.

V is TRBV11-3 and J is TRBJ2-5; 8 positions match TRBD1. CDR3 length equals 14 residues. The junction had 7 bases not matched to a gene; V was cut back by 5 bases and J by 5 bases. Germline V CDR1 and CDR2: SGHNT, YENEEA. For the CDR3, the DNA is TGTGCCAGCAGCCCCGGACAGGGTTACGAGACCCAGTACTTC. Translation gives CASSPGQGYETQYF.

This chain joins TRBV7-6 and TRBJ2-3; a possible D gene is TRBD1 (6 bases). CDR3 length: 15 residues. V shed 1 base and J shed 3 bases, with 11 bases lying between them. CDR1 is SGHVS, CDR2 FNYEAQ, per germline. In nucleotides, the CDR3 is TGTGCCAGCAGCTTAGGAACAGGGTTGACAGATACGCAGTATTTT. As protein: CASSLGTGLTDTQYF. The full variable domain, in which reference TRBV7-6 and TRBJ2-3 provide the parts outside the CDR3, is GAGVSQSPRYKVTKRGQDVALRCDPISGHVSLYWYRQALGQGPEFLTYFNYEAQQDKSGLPNDRFSAERPEGSISTLTIQRTEQRDSAMYRCASSLGTGLTDTQYFGPGTRLTVL.

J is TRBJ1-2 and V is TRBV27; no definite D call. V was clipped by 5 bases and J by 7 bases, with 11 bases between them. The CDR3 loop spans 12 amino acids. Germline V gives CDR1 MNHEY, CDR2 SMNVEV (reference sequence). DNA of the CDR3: TGTGCCAGCAGTCCAGGAACCGCTGGCTACACCTTC. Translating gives CASSPGTAGYTF.

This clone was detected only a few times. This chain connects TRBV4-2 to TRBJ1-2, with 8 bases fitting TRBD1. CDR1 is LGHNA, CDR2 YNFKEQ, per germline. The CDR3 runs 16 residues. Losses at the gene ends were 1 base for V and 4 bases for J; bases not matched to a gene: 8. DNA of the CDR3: TGTGCCAGCAGCCAAGCACTGCAGGGGGCGATCTATGGCTACACCTTC. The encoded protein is CASSQALQGAIYGYTF.

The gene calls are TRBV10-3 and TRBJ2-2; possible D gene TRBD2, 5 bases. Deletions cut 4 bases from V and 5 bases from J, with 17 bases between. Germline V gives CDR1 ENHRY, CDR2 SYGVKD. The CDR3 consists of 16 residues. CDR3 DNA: TGTGCCATCAGTGCCTCCGGAGCGGAGATGACCGGGGAGCTGTTTTTT. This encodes CAISASGAEMTGELFF.

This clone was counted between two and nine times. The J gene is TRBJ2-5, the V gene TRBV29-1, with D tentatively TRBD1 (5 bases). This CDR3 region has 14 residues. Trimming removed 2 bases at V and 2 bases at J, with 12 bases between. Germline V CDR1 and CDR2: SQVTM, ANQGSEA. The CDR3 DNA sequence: TGCAGCGTTGAATCCCCGTGGACACAAGAGACCCAGTACTTC. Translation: CSVESPWTQETQYF.

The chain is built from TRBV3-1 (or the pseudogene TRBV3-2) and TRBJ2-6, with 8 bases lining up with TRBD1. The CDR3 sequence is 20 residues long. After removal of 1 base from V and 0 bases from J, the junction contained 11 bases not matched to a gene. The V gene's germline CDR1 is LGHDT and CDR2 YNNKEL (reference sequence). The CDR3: CASSQVFDRGKGSGANVLTF. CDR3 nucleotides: TGTGCCAGCAGCCAAGTGTTCGACAGGGGAAAAGGCTCTGGGGCCAACGTCCTGACTTTC.

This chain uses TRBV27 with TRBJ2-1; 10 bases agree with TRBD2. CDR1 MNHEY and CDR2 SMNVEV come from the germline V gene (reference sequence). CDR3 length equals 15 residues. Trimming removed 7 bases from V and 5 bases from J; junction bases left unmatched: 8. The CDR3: CASTLLAGKNNEQFF. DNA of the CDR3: TGTGCCAGCACCCTACTAGCGGGGAAGAACAATGAGCAGTTCTTC.

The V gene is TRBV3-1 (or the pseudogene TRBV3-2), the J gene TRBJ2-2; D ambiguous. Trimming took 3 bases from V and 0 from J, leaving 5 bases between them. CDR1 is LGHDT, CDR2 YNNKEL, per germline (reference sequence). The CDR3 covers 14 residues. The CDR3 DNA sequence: TGTGCCAGCAGCCAGGGCCCGAACACCGGGGAGCTGTTTTTT. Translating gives CASSQGPNTGELFF.

The CDR3: CASSQAPPGALGGANVLTF. CDR3 DNA: TGTGCCAGCAGCCAAGCCCCCCCGGGAGCGTTAGGTGGGGCCAACGTCCTGACTTTC. This chain links TRBV4-2 with TRBJ2-6; D possibly corresponds to TRBD2 (6 bases). Germline V CDR1 and CDR2: LGHNA, YNFKEQ. The V gene lost 1 base and the J gene lost 3 bases, with 19 bases spanning the gap. The CDR3 runs 19 residues.

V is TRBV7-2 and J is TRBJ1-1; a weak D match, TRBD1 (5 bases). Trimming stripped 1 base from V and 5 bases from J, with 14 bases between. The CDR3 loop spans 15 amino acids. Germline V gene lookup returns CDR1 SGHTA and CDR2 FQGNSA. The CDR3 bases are TGTGCCAGCAGCTTAGGGCCACCAAGGGGAACTGAAGCTTTCTTT. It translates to CASSLGPPRGTEAFF.

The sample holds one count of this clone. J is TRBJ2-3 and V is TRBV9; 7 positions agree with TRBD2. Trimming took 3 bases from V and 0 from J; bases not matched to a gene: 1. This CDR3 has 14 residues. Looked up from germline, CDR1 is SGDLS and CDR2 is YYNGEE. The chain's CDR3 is CASSGSGSTDTQYF. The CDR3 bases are TGTGCCAGCAGCGGTAGCGGGAGCACAGATACGCAGTATTTT.

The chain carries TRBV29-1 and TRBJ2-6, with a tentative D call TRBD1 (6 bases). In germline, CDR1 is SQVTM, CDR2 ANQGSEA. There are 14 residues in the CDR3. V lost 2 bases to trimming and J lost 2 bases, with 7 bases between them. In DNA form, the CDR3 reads TGCAGCGTTGAACCAGGGGCTGGGGCCAACGTCCTGACTTTC. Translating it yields CSVEPGAGANVLTF.

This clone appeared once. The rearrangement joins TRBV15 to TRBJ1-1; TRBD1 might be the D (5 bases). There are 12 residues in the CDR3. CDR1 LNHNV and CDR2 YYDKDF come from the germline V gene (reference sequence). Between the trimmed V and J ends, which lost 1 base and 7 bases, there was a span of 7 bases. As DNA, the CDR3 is TGTGCCACCAGCAGAGGGGGGGGTGAAGCTTTCTTT. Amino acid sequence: CATSRGGGEAFF.

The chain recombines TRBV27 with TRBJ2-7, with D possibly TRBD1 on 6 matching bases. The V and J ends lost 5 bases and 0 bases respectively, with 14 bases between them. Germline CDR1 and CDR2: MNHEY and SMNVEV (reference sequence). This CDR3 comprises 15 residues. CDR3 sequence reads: CASSPRTESSYEQYF. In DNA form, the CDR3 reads TGTGCCAGCAGTCCCCGGACAGAGAGCTCCTACGAGCAGTACTTC.

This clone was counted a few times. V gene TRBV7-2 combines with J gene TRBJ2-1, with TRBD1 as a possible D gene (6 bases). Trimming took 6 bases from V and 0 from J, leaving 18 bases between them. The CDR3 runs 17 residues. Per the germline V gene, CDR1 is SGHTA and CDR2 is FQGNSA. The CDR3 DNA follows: TGTGCCAGCAGTCATTCAGGGGTACAGGACTCCTACAATGAGCAGTTCTTC. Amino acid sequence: CASSHSGVQDSYNEQFF.